This T cell receptor beta chain was obtained from a study of control samples from healthy donors and cancer patients. The data were produced by immunoSEQ multiplex PCR, yet TCRdb's version contains in-frame clones alone and is incomplete. The table has fewer than 200,000 clones, 96% seen once. Trimming cost V 0 bases and J 7 bases, with 14 bases left between them. Looked up from germline, CDR1 is SGDLS and CDR2 is YYNGEE. CDR3 size: 15 residues. The J gene is TRBJ1-5, the V gene TRBV9, with D perhaps TRBD1 (5 bases). The receptor was derived from a woman in her twenties or thirties in good health. The sequenced sample was blood. The CDR3 bases are TGTGCCAGCAGCGTAGGGGGTGGGGCAAAACAGCCCCAGCATTTT. It is translated as CASSVGGGAKQPQHF. Looking up the rest from reference TRBV9 and TRBJ1-5 gives the full variable domain: DSGVTQTPKHLITATGQRVTLRCSPRSGDLSVYWYQQSLDQGLQFLIQYYNGEERAKGNILERFSAQQFPDLHSELNLSSLELGDSALYFCASSVGGGAKQPQHFGDGTRLSIL.